This record covers a single T cell receptor (beta chain). Its recognized antigen is unknown. One base away there is no much larger clone; base qualities are not given. According to the germline V gene, CDR1 reads WSHSY and CDR2 reads SAAADI. Counted from cysteine to phenylalanine, this CDR3 has 15 amino acids. Only the CDR3 part of the read is kept: 45 bases, read in frame from the first base. At the junction V is shortened by 9 bases and J by 2 bases; bases outside the gene matches: 10. Unstimulated CD4+ memory cells were also sequenced in three donor pairs, together with CD4+ naive, CD8+ TEMRA, CD8+ naive and CD8+ effector memory subsets. Sorted unstimulated T cells and proliferating T cells recovered from mixed lymphocyte reactions were subjected to TCRbeta CDR3 sequencing. Fresh whole blood from fewer than 11 HLA-typed healthy donors was used to isolate PBMCs. This sample was included in a study of siplizumab effects on memory and regulatory T cells (dated by TCRdb to about 2019). Describing the broader study: The effect of the anti-CD2 antibody siplizumab on alloreactive T-cell subsets was examined in allogeneic mixed lymphocyte reactions constructed from human PBMCs.

The library came from the immunoSEQ multiplex PCR assay. Each sample had some 96,000 TCR templates assayed by the deep sequencing platform. Genomic DNA extracted from sorted T cells was the material used for TCRbeta CDR3 sequencing. Per the source publication's procedure: The R programming language was used for clonal analysis of the TCRbeta CDR3 data. Unstimulated samples were compared with post-reaction CFSE-low samples to define alloreactive CD4+ and CD8+ clones. By matching sequences to the repertoires of sorted unstimulated Treg and non-Treg cells, each alloreactive CD4+ clone was assigned a regulatory or non-regulatory origin. TCRdb took over this immuneACCESS table, retaining in-frame rearrangements with V and J assigned. Such tables are incomplete; in checked studies, under half of the missing clones stem from an unresolved V gene, and the remainder is unexplained. The DNA was the basis for D and trimming; V, J and clone size are from that table. For this sample the table gives approximately 65,000 clones, of which 70% to 90% were detected only once. The top ten constitute around 3.8% of the sample.

What the study reported, not specific to this receptor: Unstimulated naive T cells appeared to be more diverse than memory T cells, and naive cells seemed to make a substantial contribution to the alloresponse. Whether proliferating Tregs from siplizumab cultures were suppressive was not functionally confirmed. Sequences below about 10^-5 frequency were poorly captured, so only a minor fraction of alloreactive clones could be mapped to unstimulated subsets. Siplizumab significantly lowered the cumulative frequency of alloreactive sequences that could be traced to unstimulated CD4+ memory T cells. In reactions with siplizumab, an average of about 62% of mappable alloreactive CD4+ clones were Treg-derived, compared with around 30% in control reactions. For roughly 80-95% of proliferating CD4+ or CD8+ clones, no naive or memory phenotype could be assigned.

The sequence joins TRBV10-2 to TRBJ2-1; TRBD2 matches 7 bases in the middle. Input material: memory CD4+ T cells sorted from blood. This specimen's cell subset or site label, per the study, means: unstimulated CD4+ memory T cells. This TCR came from a human donor in good health. The CDR3 amino acid sequence is: CASAEGGGPYNEQFF. The DNA is TGCGCCAGTGCCGAAGGCGGGGGTCCCTACAATGAGCAGTTCTTC.